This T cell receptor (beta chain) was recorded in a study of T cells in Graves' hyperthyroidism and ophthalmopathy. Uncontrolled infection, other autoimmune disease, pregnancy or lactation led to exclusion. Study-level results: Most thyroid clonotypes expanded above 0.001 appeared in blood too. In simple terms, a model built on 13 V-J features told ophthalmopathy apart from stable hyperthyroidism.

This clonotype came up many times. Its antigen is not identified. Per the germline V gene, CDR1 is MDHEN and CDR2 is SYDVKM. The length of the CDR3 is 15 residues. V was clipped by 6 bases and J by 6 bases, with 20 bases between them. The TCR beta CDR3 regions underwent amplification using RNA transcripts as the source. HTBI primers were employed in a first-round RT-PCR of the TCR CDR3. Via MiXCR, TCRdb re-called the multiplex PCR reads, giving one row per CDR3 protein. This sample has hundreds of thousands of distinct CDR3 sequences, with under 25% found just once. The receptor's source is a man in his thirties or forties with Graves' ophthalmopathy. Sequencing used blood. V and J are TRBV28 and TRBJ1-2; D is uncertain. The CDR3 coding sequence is TGTGCCAGCAGCCACGACAACCCGTCGCAGAATGGCTACACCTTC. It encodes CASSHDNPSQNGYTF.